This T cell receptor beta chain emerged from a study of blood T cell repertoires in COVID-19. Across the whole study: In each case, the material was cDNA or gDNA derived from T cells, B-cell-depleted T cells, or PBMCs.

CDR1 is SGHRS, CDR2 YFSETQ, per germline. The CDR3 spans 15 residues. Trimming left V 5 bases short and J 7 bases short, with 21 bases between. Using immunoSEQ multiplex PCR, the repertoire was profiled, and TCRdb retains in-frame clones only, with some absent. The data hold tens of thousands of clones, with more than 70% observed a single time. V is TRBV5-1 and J is TRBJ1-2; no clear D. Sequences were obtained from peripheral blood. This TCR was recovered from a man aged 55 to 70 with acute or convalescent COVID-19. The CDR3 DNA reads TGCGCCAGCAGACCCGAGCCGCGGGAGACTGGTGGCTACACCTTC. It encodes CASRPEPRETGGYTF. Based on the CDR3 plus reference TRBV5-1 and TRBJ1-2, the full variable domain is KAGVTQTPRYLIKTRGQQVTLSCSPISGHRSVSWYQQTPGQGLQFLFEYFSETQRNKGNFPGRFSGRQFSNSRSEMNVSTLELGDSALYLCASRPEPRETGGYTFGSGTRLTVV.